This T cell receptor beta chain was sequenced in a study of T-cell reconstitution after alpha-beta-depleted transplantation in children. Study conclusions and caveats: After transplant, at about two months, alpha-beta T cells were reportedly derived from several hundred expanded graft clones. Counts and diversity of T cells one year after transplant came mostly from newly produced T cells.

V was clipped by 5 bases and J by 3 bases; unmatched bases: 8. In germline, CDR1 is MNHEY, CDR2 SMNVEV (reference sequence). The CDR3 is 15 residues long. Unique molecular identifiers featured in how the TCRbeta library was prepared. A single record per CDR3 protein comes from TCRdb applying MiXCR to the PCR reads. The table has around 450,000 distinct CDR3 sequences, about 10% seen once. This clonotype was observed many times. The antigen is undetermined. The rearrangement links TRBV27 to TRBJ2-7; 9 bases are a match to TRBD2. This clonotype was sampled from a child aged 2-9 years with inherited bone marrow failure, due to receive a stem cell transplant. The sequenced sample was PBMCs, obtained before TCRalphabeta/CD19-depleted stem cell transplant. CDR3 DNA: TGTGCCAGCAGTCGTACCCTAGCGGGGTTCTACGAGCAGTACTTC. This codes for CASSRTLAGFYEQYF.